This record looks at one T cell receptor (beta chain) sequence and its context. The entry originates in a study of OX40 agonist ivuxolimab in advanced cancers. The CDR3 consists of 11 residues. Germline-derived CDR1 and CDR2 are DFQATT and SNEGSKA (reference sequence). Trimming removed 3 bases at V and 7 bases at J, with 9 bases between. Measured with immunoSEQ multiplex PCR; TCRdb has only the in-frame clones, and not every one. Of roughly 80,000 clones listed, nearly 85% are singletons. The chain joins TRBV20-1 to TRBJ1-2, with no clear D. The receptor was derived from an adult with an advanced solid tumor such as melanoma, head and neck, liver or kidney cancer. The sample here was CD4+ or CD8+ T cells sorted from blood, taken in a trial of the OX40 agonist ivuxolimab. The CDR3 is CSASLKSGYTF. The CDR3 bases are TGCAGTGCTAGTCTTAAATCTGGCTACACCTTC.